A single sample is the source of the 30 T cell receptor beta chains below, sequenced in a study of PD-L1 blockade in urothelial cancer. The repertoire was sequenced with immunoSEQ multiplex PCR; TCRdb's copy has only in-frame clones and lacks some. The sample lists approximately 100,000 clones, approximately 85% occurring once. The source material was PBMCs, sampled around atezolizumab (anti-PD-L1) treatment. The receptors were gathered from a man aged 50-59 years with urothelial cancer.

The J gene is TRBJ2-1, the V gene TRBV19, with TRBD2 matching 13 bases. V trimming: 6 bases; J trimming: 2 bases; junction bases outside the gene matches: 16. Germline V lookup: CDR1 LNHDA, CDR2 SQIVND (reference sequence). The CDR3 has 20 amino acids. In DNA form, the CDR3 reads TGTGCCAGTAGCCCCGGGAGGACTAGCGGGAGTGTAATCCCCTACAATGAGCAGTTCTTC. Protein product: CASSPGRTSGSVIPYNEQFF.

This clone was counted once. Other DNA sequences in this sample translate to the same CDR3. The V call is TRBV6-5, the J call TRBJ1-5; 7 nucleotides agree with TRBD1. This CDR3 is built from 14 residues. Per the germline V gene, CDR1 is MNHEY and CDR2 is SVGAGI. The junction had 3 bases not matched to a gene; V was cut back by 2 bases and J by 5 bases. The CDR3 sequence: CASSYVQGDQPQHF. Here the CDR3 DNA reads TGTGCCAGCAGTTACGTCCAGGGGGATCAGCCCCAGCATTTT.

The V gene is TRBV2, the J gene TRBJ2-7; 8 bases match TRBD1. Looked up from germline, CDR1 is SNHLY and CDR2 is FYNNEI. V shed 5 bases and J 7 bases; nucleotides not matched to a gene: 10. The CDR3 runs to 14 residues. DNA for the CDR3: TGTGCCAGCAGTTCCCTTGGACAGGGCGGAGAGCAGTACTTC. It translates to CASSSLGQGGEQYF. Drawing the rest from reference TRBV2 and TRBJ2-7, the complete variable domain is EPEVTQTPSHQVTQMGQEVILRCVPISNHLYFYWYRQILGQKVEFLVSFYNNEISEKSEIFDDQFSVERPDGSNFTLKIRSTKLEDSAMYFCASSSLGQGGEQYFGPGTRLTVT.

This clone turned up a few times. V is TRBV5-1 and J is TRBJ2-2; weak D call: TRBD2 (5 bases). In germline, CDR1 is SGHRS, CDR2 YFSETQ. Trimming cost V 0 bases and J 6 bases, with 15 bases left between them. The CDR3 runs to 16 residues. The CDR3 here is CASSLGGAVAAGELFF. CDR3 nucleotide sequence: TGCGCCAGCAGCTTGGGGGGAGCAGTCGCAGCCGGGGAGCTGTTTTTT.

J is TRBJ2-7 and V is TRBV4-2; D not certain. Germline CDR1 reads LGHNA; CDR2 reads YNFKEQ. With 0 bases removed from V and 2 bases from J, the gap between germline ends came to 8 bases. CDR3 length equals 14 residues. The CDR3 is CASSQEKPPYEQYF. The CDR3 DNA reads TGTGCCAGCAGCCAAGAGAAGCCTCCCTACGAGCAGTACTTC.

This chain joins TRBV18 and TRBJ1-3; D is uncertain. With 5 bases removed from V and 0 bases from J, the gap between germline ends came to 11 bases. The germline V gene has CDR1 KGHSH and CDR2 LQKENI. CDR3 length: 15 residues. CDR3 sequence: CASSTGLLSGNTIYF. DNA for the CDR3: TGTGCCAGCTCAACCGGACTTCTCTCTGGAAACACCATATATTTT.

This sequence joins TRBV27 and TRBJ1-4; D gene uncertain. The CDR3 is 15 amino acids. The germline V and J ends were trimmed by 2 bases and 8 bases, with 15 bases remaining between them. Per germline, CDR1 MNHEY and CDR2 SMNVEV (reference sequence). The CDR3, as DNA: TGTGCCAGCAGTTTAAAAGCGGGCCGTAAGGAAAAACTGTTTTTT. Protein: CASSLKAGRKEKLFF.

The genes are TRBV7-9 and TRBJ2-2, with 7 bases that match TRBD2. Germline V lookup: CDR1 SEHNR, CDR2 FQNEAQ (reference sequence). This CDR3 comprises 17 residues. V was pared by 2 bases and J by 1 base, with 7 bases of the junction left unmatched. CDR3 loop: CASSLMAAGLNTGELFF. CDR3 bases: TGTGCCAGCAGCTTAATGGCAGCGGGACTGAACACCGGGGAGCTGTTTTTT.

The genes are TRBV10-1 and TRBJ1-1, with D perhaps TRBD1 (6 bases). The V end lost 0 bases, the J end lost 0 bases, and 20 bases lay between the germline ends. Germline CDR1 reads WNHNN; CDR2 reads SYGVQD (reference sequence). The CDR3 loop spans 19 amino acids. The CDR3 nucleotides read TGCGCCAGCAGTGAGTCCTATAATACAGGGACCCGGATGAACACTGAAGCTTTCTTT. It yields the protein CASSESYNTGTRMNTEAFF.

V gene TRBV4-1 combines with J gene TRBJ2-1; maybe TRBD2 (6 bases). V was clipped by 4 bases and J by 0 bases, with 10 bases between them. The CDR3 length is 15 residues. Germline V lookup: CDR1 MGHRA, CDR2 YSYEKL. CDR3 region: CASSLLAYSYNEQFF. The CDR3, as DNA: TGCGCCAGCAGCCTCCTAGCGTACTCCTACAATGAGCAGTTCTTC.

The table lists this clone with a count of one. The chain links TRBV18 to TRBJ1-4, with TRBD1 identical over 7 bases. The trim removed 4 bases at V and 0 bases at J, leaving 5 bases unmatched. CDR3 length equals 16 residues. Germline CDR1 reads KGHSH; CDR2 reads LQKENI. In nucleotides, the CDR3 is TGTGCCAGCTCACTCGGGACAGCCTCAACTAATGAAAAACTGTTTTTT. It specifies CASSLGTASTNEKLFF.

Concerning this clone itself: The junction differs from germline at one of its ends, possibly a read error. V is TRBV18 and J is TRBJ1-2, with 7 bases lining up with TRBD1. The CDR3 totals 14 residues. Germline V gene lookup returns CDR1 KGHSH and CDR2 LQKENI. Here the CDR3 DNA reads TGTGCCAGCTCGCCCCAGACAGGGAACTCTGGCTACACCTTC. It codes for CASSPQTGNSGYTF.

The V gene is TRBV6-5, the J gene TRBJ2-3; 8 bases match TRBD2. This CDR3 contains 15 residues. J gave up 5 bases and V 6 bases, and 10 bases lay outside the gene matches. Germline V gives CDR1 MNHEY, CDR2 SVGAGI. In nucleotides, the CDR3 is TGTGCCAGCAGCCTACGAGCGGGAGTACGAGATACGCAGTATTTT. Translation: CASSLRAGVRDTQYF.

This chain links TRBV2 with TRBJ1-5; 10 bases are shared with TRBD1. The CDR3 sequence is 16 residues long. V was clipped by 7 bases and J by 2 bases; unmatched bases: 8. CDR1 is SNHLY and CDR2 is FYNNEI in the germline V gene. CDR3 loop: CASTSTGGFGNQPQHF. Written as DNA, the CDR3 is TGTGCCAGCACCTCGACAGGGGGCTTTGGCAATCAGCCCCAGCATTTT.

The chain uses TRBV11-2 and TRBJ1-5; D is unclear. V was shortened by 2 bases and J by 4 bases, with 6 bases between the two germline ends. Per the germline V gene, CDR1 is SGHAT and CDR2 is FQNNGV. This CDR3 comprises 13 residues. The DNA for the CDR3 is TGTGCCAGCAGCTTATCTGCGAATCAGCCCCAGCATTTT. Its protein product is CASSLSANQPQHF.

V is TRBV19 and J is TRBJ2-2; TRBD2 aligns across 7 bases. The CDR3 has 16 amino acids. V lost 5 bases, J lost 1 base, and 7 bases stayed unmatched. CDR1 is LNHDA, CDR2 SQIVND, per germline (reference sequence). The DNA for the CDR3 is TGTGCCAGTAGTGGTGGGGGAGGGCTGAACACCGGGGAGCTGTTTTTT. It codes for CASSGGGGLNTGELFF.

This chain uses TRBV28 with TRBJ2-3, with unresolved D. This CDR3 comprises 12 residues. From germline, CDR1 is MDHEN and CDR2 SYDVKM. V was pared by 2 bases and J by 6 bases, with 6 bases between. The CDR3 nucleotides are TGTGCCAGCAGTTTACTCCGGGATACGCAGTATTTT. Translation: CASSLLRDTQYF.

The rearrangement joins TRBV4-1 to TRBJ2-7; maybe TRBD1 (5 bases). V was clipped by 1 base and J by 3 bases, with 13 bases between them. CDR1 and CDR2 from the germline V gene are MGHRA and YSYEKL. CDR3 length: 15 amino acids. The CDR3: CASSQGQIENYEQYF. CDR3 sequence (DNA): TGCGCCAGCAGCCAAGGACAGATCGAGAACTACGAGCAGTACTTC.

For the CDR3, the DNA is TGTGCCACGCGGGACAGGGGGTTTAAGAACTATGGCTACACCTTC. This encodes CATRDRGFKNYGYTF. The chain combines TRBV2 with TRBJ1-2, with 11 bases identical to TRBD1. The CDR3 spans 15 residues. CDR1 and CDR2 from the germline V gene are SNHLY and FYNNEI. The V gene end was trimmed by 10 bases and the J gene end by 2 bases; junction bases not matched to a gene: 9.

This sequence joins TRBV5-1 and TRBJ2-3; D is undetermined. The CDR3 consists of 14 residues. V gave up 0 bases and J gave up 2 bases, with 7 bases separating them. The germline V gene encodes CDR1 SGHRS and CDR2 YFSETQ. The CDR3 sequence is CASSLDSTTDTQYF. The CDR3 bases are TGCGCCAGCAGCTTGGATAGCACCACAGATACGCAGTATTTT.

The gene calls are TRBV27 and TRBJ2-7; D gene ambiguous. The CDR3 loop spans 11 amino acids. The V gene lost 4 bases and the J gene lost 2 bases, with 3 bases spanning the gap. Germline values: CDR1 MNHEY, CDR2 SMNVEV (reference sequence). The CDR3 nucleotides read TGTGCCAGCAGTTCGGCCTACGAGCAGTACTTC. Its translation is CASSSAYEQYF.

The rearrangement uses TRBV5-4 and TRBJ2-1, with TRBD1 as a possible D gene (5 bases). The ends were cut back, 1 base at V and 1 base at J, with 6 bases in the middle. This CDR3 contains 14 residues. The germline gives CDR1 SGHNT, CDR2 YYREEE (reference sequence). CDR3 in amino acids: CASSLRQSYNEQFF. CDR3 DNA: TGTGCCAGCAGCTTGCGACAGTCCTACAATGAGCAGTTCTTC. Based on the CDR3 plus reference TRBV5-4 and TRBJ2-1, the full variable domain is ETGVTQSPTHLIKTRGQQVTLRCSSQSGHNTVSWYQQALGQGPQFIFQYYREEENGRGNFPPRFSGLQFPNYSSELNVNALELDDSALYLCASSLRQSYNEQFFGPGTRLTVL.

J is TRBJ1-2 and V is TRBV19; weak D call: TRBD1 (6 bases). Trimming shortened V by 3 bases and J by 4 bases, and 12 bases separated the two germline ends. This CDR3 has 14 amino acids. CDR1 and CDR2 (germline): LNHDA, SQIVND (reference sequence). CDR3 amino acids: CASSIRDTGYGYTF. The CDR3 DNA reads TGTGCCAGTAGTATCCGGGACACCGGCTATGGCTACACCTTC.

This chain connects TRBV7-9 to TRBJ2-7; the match to TRBD1 covers 7 bases. Germline loops: CDR1 SEHNR, CDR2 FQNEAQ (reference sequence). This CDR3 has 14 residues. After removal of 5 bases from V and 3 bases from J, the junction contained 7 bases not matched to a gene. CDR3 amino acids: CASSLQGRVYEQYF. In DNA, the CDR3 is TGTGCCAGCAGCCTACAGGGGAGAGTCTACGAGCAGTACTTC.

With respect to this clone: The junction shows a germline mismatch at one end, possibly a read error. The CDR3 is CASSLGTGVHNEQFF. The CDR3 DNA reads as TGTGCTAGCAGCTTGGGAACGGGAGTTCACAATGAGCAGTTCTTC. The J gene is TRBJ2-1, the V gene TRBV7-7; maybe TRBD2 (6 bases). Germline CDR1 and CDR2: SSHAT and FNYEAQ (reference sequence). The CDR3 is made up of 15 amino acids.

This chain's CDR3 is CASSQHGAGGPGIDTQYF. CDR3 DNA: TGTGCCAGCAGCCAACATGGTGCGGGAGGGCCAGGAATAGATACGCAGTATTTT. The chain carries TRBV21-1 and TRBJ2-3; TRBD2, as called in the table, went unchecked against the DNA. TRBV21-1 is reported as a pseudogene. The CDR3 is made up of 18 amino acids.

V and J are TRBV7-6 and TRBJ1-1; possible D gene TRBD1, 6 bases. The CDR3 runs 15 residues. The germline V gene has CDR1 SGHVS and CDR2 FNYEAQ. With 1 base removed from V and 1 base from J, the gap between germline ends came to 10 bases. CDR3 sequence: CASSLGAGANTEAFF. The CDR3 DNA sequence: TGTGCCAGCAGCTTAGGGGCAGGGGCGAACACTGAAGCTTTCTTT.

The chain combines TRBV6-5 with TRBJ2-1; 9 nucleotides agree with TRBD1. The trim removed 5 bases at V and 16 bases at J, leaving 12 bases unmatched. The CDR3 sequence is 13 residues long. Germline lookup yields CDR1 MNHEY and CDR2 SVGAGI. The CDR3 spells CASSPSLDRGGFF. In DNA, the CDR3 is TGTGCCAGCAGTCCCTCCCTAGACAGGGGGGGATTCTTC.

This chain joins TRBV6-6 and TRBJ2-7; 10 nucleotides line up with TRBD2. Per germline, CDR1 MNHNY and CDR2 SVGAGI (reference sequence). The CDR3 loop spans 15 amino acids. The ends lost 6 bases at V and 2 bases at J; junction bases unmatched: 7. The CDR3 DNA reads as TGTGCCAGCAGCATAGTAGCGGGAGGCCCCTACGAGCAGTACTTC. Translation: CASSIVAGGPYEQYF.

The V call is TRBV18, the J call TRBJ1-2, with 10 nucleotides matching TRBD1. The CDR3 sequence is 13 residues long. Germline-derived CDR1 and CDR2 are KGHSH and LQKENI. With V trimmed by 5 bases and J by 8 bases, 5 bases remained unmatched. The DNA of the CDR3 is TGTGCCAGCTCAACGACAGGGGGCGACGGCTACACCTTC. Protein product: CASSTTGGDGYTF.